This is a list of T cell receptor beta chains from one sample in a study of cytomegalovirus exposure and HLA in healthy donors. The method was immunoSEQ multiplex PCR; TCRdb's version includes in-frame clones alone and lacks a portion of them. In the table there are 40,000 to 55,000 clones, under 95% of which are singletons. What was sequenced was PBMCs. These receptors originate from a woman aged 18-29 years in good health and CMV-seronegative. The conserved cysteine and the conserved F or W are not part of the CDR3 here.

TRBJ2-7,TRBV5-4,ASSLPGGAEEQY
TRBJ2-7,TRBV2,ASNRAYEQY
TRBJ2-7,TRBV7-8,ASSRDRDSYEQY
TRBJ2-6,TRBV5-5,ASSSGQGPSSGANVLT
TRBJ2-4,TRBV5-1,ASSLEPQGGSPKNIQY
TRBJ2-7,TRBV20-1,SAGGLHEQY
TRBJ2-7,TRBV11-2,ASSSRLGQGSYEQY
TRBJ2-7,TRBV5-6,ASSGGVRSYEQY
TRBJ1-5,TRBV5-5,ASSLEGASNQPQH
TRBJ2-1,TRBV7-9,ASTPRASGYNEQF
TRBJ2-5,TRBV5-4,ASTLPGVAGKETQY
TRBJ1-1,TRBV5-1,ASSTLDQNTEAF
TRBJ2-7,TRBV5-1,ASSYRGGNALGEQY
TRBJ2-4,TRBV10-2,ASSEFGGFQNIQY
TRBJ2-5,TRBV10-3,AISESGGPETQY
TRBJ2-5,TRBV6-5,ASSALGASETQY
TRBJ2-2,TRBV6-4,ASSDSGDTGELF
TRBJ1-5,TRBV19,ASSIDSGYSNQPQH
TRBJ1-5,TRBV19,ASSSLQGGNQPQH
TRBJ2-1,TRBV11-2,ASSFGSEQF
TRBJ2-1,TRBV19,ASSTTGQGGNEQF
TRBJ1-2,TRBV7-9,ASSPTGQGYGYT
TRBJ2-3,TRBV7-3,ASSPGQGNSDTQY
TRBJ2-7,TRBV28,ASSPTDTRSYEQY
TRBJ1-6,TRBV25-1,ASARGTYNSPLH
TRBJ2-1,TRBV5-1,ASSPGQGRNEQF
TRBJ2-4,TRBV21-1,ASSKKSGKGVLAKNIQY
TRBJ1-1,TRBV28,ASSGGWTEAF
TRBJ2-7,TRBV7-9,ASGTSGTSYEQY